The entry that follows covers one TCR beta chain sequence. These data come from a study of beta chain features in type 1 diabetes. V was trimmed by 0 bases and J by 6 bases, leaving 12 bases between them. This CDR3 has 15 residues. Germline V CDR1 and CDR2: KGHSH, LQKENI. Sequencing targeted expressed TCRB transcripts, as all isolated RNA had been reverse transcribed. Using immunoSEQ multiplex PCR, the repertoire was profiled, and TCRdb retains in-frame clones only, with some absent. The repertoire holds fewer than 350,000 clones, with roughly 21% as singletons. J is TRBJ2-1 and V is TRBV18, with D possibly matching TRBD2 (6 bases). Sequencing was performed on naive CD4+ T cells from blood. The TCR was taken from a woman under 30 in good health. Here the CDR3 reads CASSPPEGGVNEQFF. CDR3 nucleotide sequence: TGTGCCAGCTCACCACCGGAGGGTGGAGTCAATGAGCAGTTCTTC.